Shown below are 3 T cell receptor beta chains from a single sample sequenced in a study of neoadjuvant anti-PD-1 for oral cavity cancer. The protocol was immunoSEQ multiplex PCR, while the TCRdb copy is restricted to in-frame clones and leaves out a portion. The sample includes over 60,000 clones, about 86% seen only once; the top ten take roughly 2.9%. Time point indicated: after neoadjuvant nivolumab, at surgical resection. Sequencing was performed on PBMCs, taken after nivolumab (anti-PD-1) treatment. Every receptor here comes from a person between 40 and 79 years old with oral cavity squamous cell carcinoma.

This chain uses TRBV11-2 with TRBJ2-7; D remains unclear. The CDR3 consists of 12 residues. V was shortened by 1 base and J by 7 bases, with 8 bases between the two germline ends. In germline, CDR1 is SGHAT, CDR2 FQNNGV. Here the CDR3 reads CASSLVAQEQYF. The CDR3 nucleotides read TGTGCCAGCAGCTTAGTCGCCCAAGAGCAGTACTTC. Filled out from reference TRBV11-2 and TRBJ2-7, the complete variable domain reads EAGVAQSPRYKIIEKRQSVAFWCNPISGHATLYWYQQILGQGPKLLIQFQNNGVVDDSQLPKDRFSAERLKGVDSTLKIQPAKLEDSAVYLCASSLVAQEQYFGPGTRLTVT.

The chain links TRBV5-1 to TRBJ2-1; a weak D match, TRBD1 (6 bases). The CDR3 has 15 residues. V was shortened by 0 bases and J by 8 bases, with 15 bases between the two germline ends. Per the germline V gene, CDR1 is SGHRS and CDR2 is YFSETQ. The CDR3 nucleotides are TGCGCCAGCAGCTTGGAAGGCGCAGGGGTCTATGAGCAGTTCTTC. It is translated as CASSLEGAGVYEQFF.

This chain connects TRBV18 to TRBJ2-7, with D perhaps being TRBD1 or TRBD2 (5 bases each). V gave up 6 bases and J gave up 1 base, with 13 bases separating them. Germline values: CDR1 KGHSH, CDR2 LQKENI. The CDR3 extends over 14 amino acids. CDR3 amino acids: CASSVGTNSYEQYF. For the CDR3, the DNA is TGTGCCAGCTCCGTCGGGACCAATTCCTACGAGCAGTACTTC.